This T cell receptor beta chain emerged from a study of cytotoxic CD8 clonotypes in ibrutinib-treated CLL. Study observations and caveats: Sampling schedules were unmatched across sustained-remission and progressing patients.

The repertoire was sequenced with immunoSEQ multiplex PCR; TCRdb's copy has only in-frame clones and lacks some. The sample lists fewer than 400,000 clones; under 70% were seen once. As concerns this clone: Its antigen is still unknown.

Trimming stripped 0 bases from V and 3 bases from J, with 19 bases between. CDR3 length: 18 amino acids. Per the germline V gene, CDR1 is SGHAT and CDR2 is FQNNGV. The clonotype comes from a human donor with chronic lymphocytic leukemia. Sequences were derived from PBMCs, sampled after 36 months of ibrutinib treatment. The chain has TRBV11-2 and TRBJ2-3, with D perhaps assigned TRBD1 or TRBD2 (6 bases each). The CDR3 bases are TGTGCCAGCAGCTTAGATCTGTGGGGGAAAGGGGGGACAGATACGCAGTATTTT. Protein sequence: CASSLDLWGKGGTDTQYF.